Shown below are 2 T cell receptor beta chains from a single sample sequenced in a study of response to subunit inactivated influenza vaccine listed by TCRdb under 2018. The protocol used for the library was RT-PCR. The sequencer listed for this sample is Illumina HiSeq 2500. In-frame beta chains were kept once TCRdb had trimmed the public reads at Q25 with fastp and called clones with MiXCR. Every CDR3 protein is listed once, alongside the most common genes and DNA of its rows. The table for this sample lists approximately 500,000 distinct CDR3 sequences; over 10% of them were counted only once. The biggest ten clones account for under 15% of the sample. According to the study, the label for this sample's time point signals: 45 to 55 days after influenza vaccine administration. This material consisted of PBMCs from blood, taken around seven weeks after vaccination. The receptors come from a man over 45 who received an inactivated influenza vaccine. Donor details come from another sample of the same person, matched by shared clones.

This chain links TRBV4-3 with TRBJ1-4; TRBD1 aligns across 9 bases. With V trimmed by 3 bases and J by 0 bases, 5 bases remained unmatched. CDR1 LGHNA and CDR2 YSLEER come from the germline V gene. This CDR3 contains 17 residues. The CDR3 DNA follows: TGCGCCAGCAGCCAGGGACAGGGTCCCGCAACTAATGAAAAACTGTTTTTT. Protein sequence: CASSQGQGPATNEKLFF.

The rearrangement joins TRBV6-2 or TRBV6-3 to TRBJ2-7, with 15 nucleotides matching TRBD2. CDR3 length equals 20 residues. With 5 bases clipped from V and 3 bases from J, the junction kept 17 bases outside the gene matches. In germline, CDR1 is MNHEY, CDR2 SVGEGT. The CDR3 is CASSPTIGLAGGFSHYEQYF. The CDR3 DNA sequence: TGTGCCAGCAGTCCAACTATCGGACTAGCGGGAGGGTTTTCGCACTACGAGCAGTACTTC.